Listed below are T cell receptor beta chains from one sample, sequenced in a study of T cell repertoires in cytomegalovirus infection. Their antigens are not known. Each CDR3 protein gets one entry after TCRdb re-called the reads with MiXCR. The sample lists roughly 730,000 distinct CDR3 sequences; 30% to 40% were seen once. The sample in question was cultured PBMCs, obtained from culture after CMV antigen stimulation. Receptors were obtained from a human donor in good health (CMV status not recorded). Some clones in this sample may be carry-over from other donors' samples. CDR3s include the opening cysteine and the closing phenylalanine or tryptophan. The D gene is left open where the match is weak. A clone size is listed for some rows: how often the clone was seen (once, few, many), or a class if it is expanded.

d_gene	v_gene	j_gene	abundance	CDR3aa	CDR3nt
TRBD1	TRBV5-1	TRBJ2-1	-	CASLAWDRGEVEQFF	TGCGCCAGTCTAGCTTGGGACAGGGGAGAAGTTGAGCAGTTCTTC
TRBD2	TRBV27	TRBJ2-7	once	CASSPGGILFGEQYF	TGTGCCAGCAGTCCCGGGGGGATTCTCTTCGGCGAGCAGTACTTC
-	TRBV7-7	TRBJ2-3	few	CASSSSIRDTQYF	TGTGCCAGCAGCTCATCGATACGGGATACGCAGTATTTT
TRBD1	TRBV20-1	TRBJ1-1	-	CSAWTGGALNTEAFF	TGCAGTGCTTGGACAGGGGGCGCGTTGAACACTGAAGCTTTCTTT
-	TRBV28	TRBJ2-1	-	CASSSAEGNEQFF	TGTGCCAGCAGTTCGGCGGAGGGGAATGAGCAGTTCTTC
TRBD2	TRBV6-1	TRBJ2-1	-	CASSLLLAGGYNEQFF	TGTGCCAGCAGCCTCTTACTAGCGGGGGGTTACAATGAGCAGTTCTTC
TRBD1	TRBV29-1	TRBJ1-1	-	CSVPQGLLSNTEAFF	TGCAGCGTTCCACAGGGGCTTCTTAGTAACACTGAAGCTTTCTTT
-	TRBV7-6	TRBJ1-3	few	CASSLESWGSGNTIYF	TGTGCCAGCAGCTTAGAAAGTTGGGGCTCTGGAAACACCATATATTTT
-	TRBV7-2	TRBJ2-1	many	CASSLLPGNEQFF	TGTGCCAGCAGCTTACTGCCGGGCAATGAGCAGTTCTTC
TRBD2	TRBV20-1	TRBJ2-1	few	CSARIPSGANYNEQFF	TGCAGTGCTAGAATTCCGAGCGGGGCAAATTACAATGAGCAGTTCTTC
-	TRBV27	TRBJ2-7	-	CASSGWPGYEQYF	TGTGCCAGCAGTGGGTGGCCGGGCTACGAGCAGTACTTC
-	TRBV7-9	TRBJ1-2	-	CASSLRQNGYTF	TGTGCCAGCAGCTTAAGACAGAATGGCTACACCTTC
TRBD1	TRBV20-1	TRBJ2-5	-	CSARDPGQGAKETQYF	TGCAGTGCTAGAGACCCCGGACAGGGAGCCAAAGAGACCCAGTACTTC
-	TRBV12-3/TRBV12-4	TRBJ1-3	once	CASSFRDGHSGNTIYF	TGTGCCAGCAGTTTCCGGGACGGACACTCTGGAAACACCATATATTTT
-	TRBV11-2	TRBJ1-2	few	CASSRIKGYGYTF	TGTGCCAGCAGCCGTATAAAGGGCTATGGCTACACCTTC
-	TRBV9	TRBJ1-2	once	CASSPSRQYGYTF	TGTGCCAGCAGCCCTTCGCGACAGTATGGCTACACCTTC
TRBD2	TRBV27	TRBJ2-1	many	CASSSGTSGYNEQFF	TGTGCCAGCAGTTCCGGGACTAGCGGGTACAATGAGCAGTTCTTC
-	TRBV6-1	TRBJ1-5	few	CASSGSSHQPQHF	TGTGCCAGCAGTGGAAGTTCCCATCAGCCCCAGCATTTT
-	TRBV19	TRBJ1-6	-	CASRRMKENSPLHF	TGTGCCAGTCGGAGGATGAAGGAGAATTCACCCCTCCACTTT
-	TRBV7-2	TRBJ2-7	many	CASSPRGGENIKSPYEQYF	TGTGCCAGCAGCCCCAGAGGCGGGGAGAATATTAAAAGCCCCTACGAGCAGTACTTC
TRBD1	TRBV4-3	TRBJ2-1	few	CASSPDRGPYSSYNEQFF	TGCGCCAGCAGCCCGGACAGGGGTCCCTATAGCTCCTACAATGAGCAGTTCTTC
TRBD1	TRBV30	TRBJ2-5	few	CAWSAITGVGETQYF	TGTGCCTGGAGTGCAATAACAGGGGTGGGGGAGACCCAGTACTTC
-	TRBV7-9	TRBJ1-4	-	CASSLGGLQGSAQTTNEKLFF	TGTGCCAGCAGCTTAGGGGGCCTACAGGGTTCAGCCCAGACAACTAATGAAAAACTGTTTTTT
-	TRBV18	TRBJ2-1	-	CASSPQLGVNEQFF	TGTGCCAGCTCACCACAGCTAGGGGTTAATGAGCAGTTCTTC
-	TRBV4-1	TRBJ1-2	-	CASSQVQVMVLGYTF	TGCGCCAGCAGCCAAGTTCAAGTGATGGTATTAGGCTACACCTTC
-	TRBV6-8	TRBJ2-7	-	CASRIQGREYEQYF	TGTGCCAGCAGGATCCAGGGGAGGGAGTACGAGCAGTACTTC
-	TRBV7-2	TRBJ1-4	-	CASSRGDKDGEKLFF	TGTGCCAGCAGCCGGGGTGACAAGGATGGTGAAAAACTGTTTTTT
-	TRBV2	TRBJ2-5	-	CASIRRNQETQYF	TGTGCCAGCATTAGGCGAAACCAAGAGACCCAGTACTTC